Included here is one T cell receptor beta chain sequence, with context. The antigen is undetermined. This sample also contains other DNA sequences that code for the same CDR3. This CDR3 comprises 13 residues. The germline gives CDR1 SGHDT, CDR2 YYEEEE. Trimming shortened V by 4 bases and J by 1 base, and 8 bases separated the two germline ends. The entry originates in a study of cytomegalovirus exposure and HLA in healthy donors. The study, taken as a whole, reports: A list of 150 or so TCR beta chains associated with cytomegalovirus was given.

Repertoires were generated with immunoSEQ multiplex PCR, while TCRdb's copy carries only in-frame clones and drops some. This sample has a few hundred thousand clones, with 88% found just once. The sample was PBMCs. The TCR originated in a man aged 25-45 years in good health and CMV-seronegative. The rearrangement joins TRBV5-6 to TRBJ1-1; D uncertain. Here the CDR3 DNA reads TGTGCCAGCAGCCCCGGAGGGAACACTGAAGCTTTCTTT. It codes for CASSPGGNTEAFF.